The clone carrying this T cell receptor (beta chain) is labeled medium-sized. Antigen: not known. The data were obtained in a study of liver allograft versus peripheral blood T cells. Study-wide context: Within transplanted livers, the T cell receptor repertoires were examined and compared against the repertoires present in the peripheral blood of liver transplant recipients. Study results and limitations: Reports indicated that T cell receptor repertoires inside liver allografts differed from those in peripheral blood.

Via MiXCR, TCRdb re-called the reads, giving one row per CDR3 protein. The table shows approximately 3,500 distinct CDR3 sequences, with around 18% occurring only once. This CDR3 has 15 residues. Deletions cut 1 base from V and 0 bases from J, with 6 bases between. CDR1 and CDR2 from the germline V gene are MDHEN and SYDVKM. This receptor was obtained from a human patient who had a liver transplant. Some T cells may trace back to the graft donor. The chain couples TRBV28 to TRBJ1-4; no firm D call. The CDR3 nucleotides are TGTGCCAGCAGTTTATCGTGGGCAACTAATGAAAAACTGTTTTTT. It yields the protein CASSLSWATNEKLFF.